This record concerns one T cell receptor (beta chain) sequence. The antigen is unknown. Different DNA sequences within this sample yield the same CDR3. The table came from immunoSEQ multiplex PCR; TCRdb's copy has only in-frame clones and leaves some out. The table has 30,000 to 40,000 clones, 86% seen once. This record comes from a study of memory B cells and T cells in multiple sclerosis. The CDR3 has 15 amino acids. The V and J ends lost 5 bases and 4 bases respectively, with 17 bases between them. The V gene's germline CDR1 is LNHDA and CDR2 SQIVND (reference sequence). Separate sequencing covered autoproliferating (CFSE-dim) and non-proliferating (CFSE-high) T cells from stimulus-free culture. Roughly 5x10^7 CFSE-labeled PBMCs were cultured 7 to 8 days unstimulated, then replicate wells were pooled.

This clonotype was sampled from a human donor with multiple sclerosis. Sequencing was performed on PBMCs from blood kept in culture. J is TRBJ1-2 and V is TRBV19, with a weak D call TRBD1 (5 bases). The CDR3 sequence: CASSSGQSARYGYTF. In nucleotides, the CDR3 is TGTGCCAGTAGTTCCGGACAATCTGCCCGCTATGGCTACACCTTC. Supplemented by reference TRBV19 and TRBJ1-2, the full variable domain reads DGGITQSPKYLFRKEGQNVTLSCEQNLNHDAMYWYRQDPGQGLRLIYYSQIVNDFQKGDIAEGYSVSREKKESFPLTVTSAQKNPTAFYLCASSSGQSARYGYTFGSGTRLTVV.